This T cell receptor beta chain was documented in a study of Graves' ophthalmopathy and Graves' hyperthyroidism. Study observations and caveats: Blood shared most expanded thyroid clonotypes above 0.001 frequency.

For repertoire sequencing, the TCR beta CDR3 regions were amplified from RNA transcripts. An initial RT-PCR round employing HTBI primers preceded a second-round multiplex PCR. TCRdb called the multiplex PCR reads again in MiXCR, with one record for every CDR3 protein. The table records some 250,000 distinct CDR3 sequences, 40% to 50% of them present only once. As concerns this clonotype: Its antigen is unknown.

CDR1 and CDR2 from the germline V gene are SEHNR and FQNEAQ (reference sequence). Trimming left V 5 bases short and J 1 base short, with 14 bases between. There are 16 residues in the CDR3. Sequencing used peripheral blood. The chain employs TRBV7-9 and TRBJ1-4; D is perhaps TRBD1 (6 bases). The receptor was derived from an adult man with Graves' ophthalmopathy. The CDR3 protein is CASSLWRGKTNEKLFF. The CDR3 bases are TGTGCCAGCAGCCTCTGGAGGGGGAAAACTAATGAAAAACTGTTTTTT.